A selection of T cell receptor beta chains follows, all from one sample in a study of immune cell composition in non-small cell lung cancer. This table comes from immunoSEQ multiplex PCR, and its TCRdb copy is limited to in-frame clones, with some not included. Here the sample spans 1,200 or so clones, 74% being singletons. Sequenced material: lung tumor tissue. All receptors derive from a human donor with non-small cell lung cancer. CDR3s include the opening cysteine and the closing phenylalanine or tryptophan.

J: TRBJ2-2
length: 13
V: TRBV25-1
CDR3: CASRDTGTGELFF

J: TRBJ2-7
length: 12
V: TRBV29-1
CDR3: CSGGTGGREQYF

J: TRBJ1-1
length: 14
V: TRBV7-2
CDR3: CASSLSRDGTEAFF

J: TRBJ2-1
length: 13
V: TRBV11-3
CDR3: CASSGLAGNEQFF

J: TRBJ2-1
length: 18
V: TRBV5-1
CDR3: CASSSRDTGVPSYNEQFF

J: TRBJ1-3
length: 15
V: TRBV5-5
CDR3: CASSLWPGIGNTIYF

J: TRBJ2-1
length: 18
V: TRBV13
CDR3: CASSFPWTSGGQVDEQFF

J: TRBJ1-2
length: 12
V: TRBV2
CDR3: CASSPRVFGYTF

J: TRBJ2-1
length: 15
V: TRBV7-8
CDR3: CASSLTNGRYNEQFF

J: TRBJ2-3
length: 16
V: TRBV2
CDR3: CASSEGSRGYTDTQYF

J: TRBJ2-7
length: 17
V: TRBV9
CDR3: CASSVEDLGAVGNEQYF

J: TRBJ2-7
length: 15
V: TRBV5-4
CDR3: CASSLDPGGEYEQYF

J: TRBJ2-6
length: 15
V: TRBV5-1
CDR3: CASSLDGSGANVLTF

J: TRBJ1-1
length: 14
V: TRBV7-2
CDR3: CASSLGTRGYEAFF

J: TRBJ2-3
length: 15
V: TRBV5-1
CDR3: CASSLEGQAADTQYF

J: TRBJ2-7
length: 14
V: TRBV2
CDR3: CASRAPGQVYEQYF

J: TRBJ1-1
length: 15
V: TRBV18
CDR3: CASSPLQGQDTEAFF

J: TRBJ1-4
length: 15
V: TRBV19
CDR3: CASTGRTGVNEKLFF

J: TRBJ2-1
length: 13
V: TRBV19
CDR3: CAVKGEGSGEQFF